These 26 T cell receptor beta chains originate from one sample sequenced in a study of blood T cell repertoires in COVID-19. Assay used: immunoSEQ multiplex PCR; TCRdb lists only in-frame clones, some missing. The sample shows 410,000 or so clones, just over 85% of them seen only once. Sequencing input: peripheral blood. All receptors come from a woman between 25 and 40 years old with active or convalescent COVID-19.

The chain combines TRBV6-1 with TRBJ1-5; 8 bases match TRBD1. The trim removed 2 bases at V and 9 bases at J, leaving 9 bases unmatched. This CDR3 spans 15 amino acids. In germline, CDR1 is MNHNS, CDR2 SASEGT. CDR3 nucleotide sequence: TGTGCCAGCAGTGAATATAGGACAGGGACTGGGCCCCAGCATTTT. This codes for CASSEYRTGTGPQHF.

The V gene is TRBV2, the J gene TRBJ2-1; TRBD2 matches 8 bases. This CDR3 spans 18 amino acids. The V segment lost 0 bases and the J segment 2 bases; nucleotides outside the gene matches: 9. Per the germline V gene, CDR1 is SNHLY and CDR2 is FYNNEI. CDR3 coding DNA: TGTGCCAGCAGTGAAGCGGGAGCGGGGGCGGGGGCCTACAATGAGCAGTTCTTC. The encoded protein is CASSEAGAGAGAYNEQFF.

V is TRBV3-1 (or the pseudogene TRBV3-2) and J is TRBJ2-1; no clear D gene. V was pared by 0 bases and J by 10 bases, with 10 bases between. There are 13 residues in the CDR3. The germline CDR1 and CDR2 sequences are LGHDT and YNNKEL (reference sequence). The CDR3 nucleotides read TGTGCCAGCAGCCAAGATGATGGGCCCGAGCAGTTCTTC. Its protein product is CASSQDDGPEQFF.

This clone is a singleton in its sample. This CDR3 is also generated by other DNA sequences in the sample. The CDR3 DNA sequence: TGTGCCAGCAGACAGGTGAACACTGAAGCTTTCTTT. It specifies CASRQVNTEAFF. The V call is TRBV6-5, the J call TRBJ1-1, with TRBD1 as a possible D gene (5 bases). The germline V and J ends were trimmed by 6 bases and 0 bases, with 5 bases remaining between them. Germline V CDR1 and CDR2: MNHEY, SVGAGI. The CDR3 extends over 12 amino acids.

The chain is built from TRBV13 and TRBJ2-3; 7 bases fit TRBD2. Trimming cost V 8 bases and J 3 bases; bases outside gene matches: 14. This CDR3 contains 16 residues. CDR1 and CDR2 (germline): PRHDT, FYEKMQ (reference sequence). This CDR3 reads CASVTRGSGSTDTQYF. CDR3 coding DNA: TGTGCCAGCGTAACGAGGGGTAGCGGGTCAACAGATACGCAGTATTTT.

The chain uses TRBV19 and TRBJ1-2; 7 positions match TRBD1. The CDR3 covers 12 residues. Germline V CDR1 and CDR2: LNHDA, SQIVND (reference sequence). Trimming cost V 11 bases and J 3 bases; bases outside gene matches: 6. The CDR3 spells CAASTGHYGYTF. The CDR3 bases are TGTGCCGCCTCGACAGGGCACTATGGCTACACCTTC.

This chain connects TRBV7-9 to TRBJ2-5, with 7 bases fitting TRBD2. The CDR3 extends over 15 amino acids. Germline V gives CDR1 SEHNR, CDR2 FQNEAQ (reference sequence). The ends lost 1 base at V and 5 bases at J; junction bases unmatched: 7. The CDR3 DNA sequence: TGTGCCAGCAGCTTAGGCCTAGCGGCTGGGGAGACCCAGTACTTC. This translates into CASSLGLAAGETQYF. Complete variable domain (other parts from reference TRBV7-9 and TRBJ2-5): DTGVSQNPRHKITKRGQNVTFRCDPISEHNRLYWYRQTLGQGPEFLTYFQNEAQLEKSRLLSDRFSAERPKGSFSTLEIQRTEQGDSAMYLCASSLGLAAGETQYFGPGTRLLVL.

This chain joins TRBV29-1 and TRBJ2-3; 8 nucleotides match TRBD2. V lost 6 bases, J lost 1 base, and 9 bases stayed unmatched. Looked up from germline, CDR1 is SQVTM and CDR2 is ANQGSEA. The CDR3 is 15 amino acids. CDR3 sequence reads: CSVIGLAVGTDTQYF. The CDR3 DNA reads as TGCAGCGTCATAGGACTAGCCGTAGGCACAGATACGCAGTATTTT.

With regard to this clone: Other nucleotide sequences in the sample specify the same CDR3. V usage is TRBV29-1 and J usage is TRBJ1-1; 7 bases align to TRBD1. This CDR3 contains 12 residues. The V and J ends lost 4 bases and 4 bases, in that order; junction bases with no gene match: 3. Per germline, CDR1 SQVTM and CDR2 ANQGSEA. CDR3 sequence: CSVGGGGTEAFF. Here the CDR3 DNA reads TGCAGCGTTGGAGGGGGCGGCACTGAAGCTTTCTTT.

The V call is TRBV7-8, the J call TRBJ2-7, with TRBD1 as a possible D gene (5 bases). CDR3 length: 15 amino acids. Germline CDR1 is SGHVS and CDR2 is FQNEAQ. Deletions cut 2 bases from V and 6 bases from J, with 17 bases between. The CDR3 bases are TGTGCCAGCAGCTTAATGATGGGCAGGGTCTCCGAGCAGTACTTC. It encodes CASSLMMGRVSEQYF. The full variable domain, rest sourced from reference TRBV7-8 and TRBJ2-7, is GAGVSQSPRYKVAKRGQDVALRCDPISGHVSLFWYQQALGQGPEFLTYFQNEAQLDKSGLPSDRFFAERPEGSVSTLKIQRTQQEDSAVYLCASSLMMGRVSEQYFGPGTRLTVT.

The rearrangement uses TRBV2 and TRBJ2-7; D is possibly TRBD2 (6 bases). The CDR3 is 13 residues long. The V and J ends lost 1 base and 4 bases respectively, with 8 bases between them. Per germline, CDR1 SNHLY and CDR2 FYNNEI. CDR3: CASSEGLGYEQYF. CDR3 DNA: TGTGCCAGCAGTGAAGGACTAGGGTACGAGCAGTACTTC.

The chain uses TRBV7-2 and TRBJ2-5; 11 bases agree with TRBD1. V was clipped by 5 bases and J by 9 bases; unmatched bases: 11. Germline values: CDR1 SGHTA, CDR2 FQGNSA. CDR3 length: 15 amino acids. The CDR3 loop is CASSPRTGGPNAQYF. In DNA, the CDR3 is TGTGCCAGCAGCCCCCGGACAGGGGGCCCCAATGCCCAGTACTTC.

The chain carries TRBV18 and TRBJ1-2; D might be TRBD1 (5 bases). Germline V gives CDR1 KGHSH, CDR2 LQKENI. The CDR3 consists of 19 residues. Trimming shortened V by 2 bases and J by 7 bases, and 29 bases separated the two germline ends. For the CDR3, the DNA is TGTGCCAGCTCACCAAATTTGGCCAGGGTTTCAATCCCCACTATTGGCTACACCTTC. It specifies CASSPNLARVSIPTIGYTF. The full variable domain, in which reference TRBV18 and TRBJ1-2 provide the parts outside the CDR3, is NAGVMQNPRHLVRRRGQEARLRCSPMKGHSHVYWYRQLPEEGLKFMVYLQKENIIDESGMPKERFSAEFPKEGPSILRIQQVVRGDSAAYFCASSPNLARVSIPTIGYTFGSGTRLTVV.

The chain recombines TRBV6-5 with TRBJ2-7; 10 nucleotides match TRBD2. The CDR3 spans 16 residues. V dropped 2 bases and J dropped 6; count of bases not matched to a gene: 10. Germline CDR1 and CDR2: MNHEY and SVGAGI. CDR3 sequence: CASSYIMASGRSEQYF. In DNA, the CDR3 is TGTGCCAGCAGTTACATTATGGCTAGCGGGAGATCCGAGCAGTACTTC.

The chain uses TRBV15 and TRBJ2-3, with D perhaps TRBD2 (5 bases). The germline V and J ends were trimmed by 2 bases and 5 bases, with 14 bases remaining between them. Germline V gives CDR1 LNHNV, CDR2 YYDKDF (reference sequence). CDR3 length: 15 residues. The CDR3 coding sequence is TGTGCCACCAGCAGACCTTTCTCTCGGGAAGATACGCAGTATTTT. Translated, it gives CATSRPFSREDTQYF.

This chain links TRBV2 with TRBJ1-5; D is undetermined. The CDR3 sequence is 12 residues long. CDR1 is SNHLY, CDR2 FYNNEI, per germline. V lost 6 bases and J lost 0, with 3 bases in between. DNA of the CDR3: TGTGCCAGCAGAGCTAGCAATCAGCCCCAGCATTTT. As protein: CASRASNQPQHF.

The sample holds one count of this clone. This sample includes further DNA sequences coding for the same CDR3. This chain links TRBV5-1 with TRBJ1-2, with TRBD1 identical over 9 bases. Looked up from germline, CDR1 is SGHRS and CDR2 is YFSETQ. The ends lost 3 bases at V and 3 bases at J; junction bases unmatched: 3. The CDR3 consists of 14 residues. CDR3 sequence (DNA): TGCGCCAGCAGCTCGGGACAGGGTGACTATGGCTACACCTTC. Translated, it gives CASSSGQGDYGYTF.

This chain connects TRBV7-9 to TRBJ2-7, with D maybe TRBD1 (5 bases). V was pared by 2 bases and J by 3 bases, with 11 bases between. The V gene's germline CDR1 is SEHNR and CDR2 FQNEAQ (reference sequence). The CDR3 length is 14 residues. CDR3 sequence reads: CASSLLGGHYEQYF. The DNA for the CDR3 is TGTGCCAGCAGCTTATTGGGCGGACACTACGAGCAGTACTTC.

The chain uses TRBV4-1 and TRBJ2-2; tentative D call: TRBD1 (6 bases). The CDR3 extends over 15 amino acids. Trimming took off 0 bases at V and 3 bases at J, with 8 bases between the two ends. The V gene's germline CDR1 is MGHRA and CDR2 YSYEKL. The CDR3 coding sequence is TGCGCCAGCAGCCAAGAACCAGGGGACACCGGGGAGCTGTTTTTT. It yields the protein CASSQEPGDTGELFF.

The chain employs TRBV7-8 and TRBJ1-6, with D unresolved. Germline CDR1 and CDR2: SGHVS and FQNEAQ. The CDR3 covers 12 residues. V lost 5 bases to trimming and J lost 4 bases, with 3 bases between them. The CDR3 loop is CASSPYNSPLHF. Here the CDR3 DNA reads TGTGCCAGCAGCCCGTATAATTCACCCCTCCACTTT.

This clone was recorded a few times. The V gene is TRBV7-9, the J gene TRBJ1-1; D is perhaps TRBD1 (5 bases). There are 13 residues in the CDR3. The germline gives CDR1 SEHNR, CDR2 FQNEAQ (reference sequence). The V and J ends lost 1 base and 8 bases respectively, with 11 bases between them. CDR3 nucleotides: TGTGCCAGCAGCTTAGGGCAGGGAACAGAAGCTTTCTTT. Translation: CASSLGQGTEAFF.

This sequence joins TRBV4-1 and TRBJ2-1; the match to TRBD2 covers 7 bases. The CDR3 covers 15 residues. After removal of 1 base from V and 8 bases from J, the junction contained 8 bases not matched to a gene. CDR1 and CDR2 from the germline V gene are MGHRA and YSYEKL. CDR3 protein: CASSQVALAFHEQFF. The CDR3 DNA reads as TGCGCCAGCAGCCAAGTTGCACTAGCGTTCCATGAGCAGTTCTTC.

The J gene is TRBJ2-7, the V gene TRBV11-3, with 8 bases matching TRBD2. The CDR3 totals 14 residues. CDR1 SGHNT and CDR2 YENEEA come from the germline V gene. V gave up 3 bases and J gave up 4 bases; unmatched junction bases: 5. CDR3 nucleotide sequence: TGTGCCAGCAGCTTGAGCGGGAGCGGGTACGAGCAGTACTTC. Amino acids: CASSLSGSGYEQYF.

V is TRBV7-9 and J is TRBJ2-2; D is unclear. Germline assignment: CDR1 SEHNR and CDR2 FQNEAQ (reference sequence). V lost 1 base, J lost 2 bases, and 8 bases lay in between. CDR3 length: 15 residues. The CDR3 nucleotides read TGTGCCAGCAGCTTAGGCCCGACTAACACCGGGGAGCTGTTTTTT. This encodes CASSLGPTNTGELFF.

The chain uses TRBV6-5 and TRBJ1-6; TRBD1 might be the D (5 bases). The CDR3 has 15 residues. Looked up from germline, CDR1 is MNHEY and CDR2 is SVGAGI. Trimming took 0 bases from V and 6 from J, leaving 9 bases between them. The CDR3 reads CASSYSFQGNSPLHF. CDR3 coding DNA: TGTGCCAGCAGTTACTCCTTCCAGGGTAATTCACCCCTCCACTTT.

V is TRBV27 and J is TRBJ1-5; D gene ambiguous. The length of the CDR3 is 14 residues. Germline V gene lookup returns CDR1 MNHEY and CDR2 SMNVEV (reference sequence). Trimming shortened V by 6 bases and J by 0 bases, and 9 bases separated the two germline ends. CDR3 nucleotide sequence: TGTGCCAGCAGCGATACAGATAGCAATCAGCCCCAGCATTTT. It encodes CASSDTDSNQPQHF.